A single sample gave rise to the 18 T cell receptor beta chains below, sequenced in a study of blood T cell repertoires in COVID-19. TCRdb's table, derived via immunoSEQ multiplex PCR, lists solely in-frame clones and lacks some. Of about 400,000 clones listed, approximately 88% are singletons. Input material: peripheral blood. These receptors all come from a man aged 40-49 years with acute or convalescent COVID-19.

The chain recombines TRBV10-2 with TRBJ2-3, with D tentatively TRBD2 (6 bases). This CDR3 has 15 amino acids. Trimming took 10 bases from V and 1 from J, leaving 18 bases between them. Germline CDR1 and CDR2: WSHSY and SAAADI. CDR3 sequence: CATPPSAGRTDTQYF. In nucleotides, the CDR3 is TGCGCCACTCCCCCCTCGGCGGGGCGCACAGATACGCAGTATTTT.

This chain joins TRBV5-1 and TRBJ2-1, with TRBD2 matching 10 bases. The CDR3 loop spans 16 amino acids. The germline CDR1 and CDR2 sequences are SGHRS and YFSETQ. Trimming at V came to 4 bases and at J to 8 bases, leaving 12 bases not matched to a gene. This CDR3 reads CASSLSGRALGHEQFF. Here the CDR3 DNA reads TGCGCCAGCAGCCTAAGCGGGAGGGCCCTCGGCCATGAGCAGTTCTTC.

This clone was counted once. J is TRBJ2-7 and V is TRBV6-5; 10 nucleotides agree with TRBD2. Germline lookup yields CDR1 MNHEY and CDR2 SVGAGI. The trim removed 6 bases at V and 0 bases at J, leaving 5 bases unmatched. The CDR3 extends over 15 amino acids. The CDR3 here is CASRGGTSDSYEQYF. Here the CDR3 DNA reads TGTGCCAGCAGAGGGGGGACTAGCGACTCCTACGAGCAGTACTTC.

This clone is a singleton in its sample. This chain links TRBV5-1 with TRBJ1-2; 10 bases map to TRBD1. V lost 4 bases and J lost 8; bases outside the gene matches: 8. This CDR3 spans 14 amino acids. The germline V gene encodes CDR1 SGHRS and CDR2 YFSETQ. The CDR3 loop is CASSGSGQGRGYTF. In DNA, the CDR3 is TGCGCCAGCAGCGGATCGGGACAGGGGAGAGGCTACACCTTC.

This rearrangement joins TRBV25-1 to TRBJ2-3; perhaps TRBD1 as D (6 bases). Germline V gene data show CDR1 as MGHDK and CDR2 as SYGVNS. The CDR3 extends over 15 amino acids. With 4 bases removed from V and 4 bases from J, the gap between germline ends came to 15 bases. CDR3 sequence reads: CASSGTGMYADTQYF. DNA for the CDR3: TGTGCCAGCAGTGGTACAGGGATGTACGCAGATACGCAGTATTTT.

A word on this clone: The sample has other DNA sequences that encode this CDR3 too. The genes are TRBV6-5 and TRBJ1-2; 7 nucleotides line up with TRBD1. The CDR3 extends over 13 amino acids. The germline CDR1 and CDR2 sequences are MNHEY and SVGAGI. V was pared by 6 bases and J by 0 bases, with 1 base of the junction left unmatched. In DNA, the CDR3 is TGTGCCAGCAGGGGGACAGCTAACTATGGCTACACCTTC. Amino acid sequence: CASRGTANYGYTF.

The chain carries TRBV6-1 and TRBJ2-1, with 11 nucleotides matching TRBD2. CDR3 size: 15 residues. Germline V gives CDR1 MNHNS, CDR2 SASEGT. The V and J ends lost 2 bases and 9 bases, in that order; junction bases with no gene match: 6. CDR3 DNA sequence: TGTGCCAGCAGTGAACTAGCGGGAGGATATGGTGAGCAGTTCTTC. Its protein is CASSELAGGYGEQFF.

The rearrangement links TRBV5-5 to TRBJ2-5; possibly TRBD2 for D (6 bases). Germline V gene data show CDR1 as SGHKS and CDR2 as YYEKEE (reference sequence). The CDR3 totals 16 residues. V lost 3 bases and J 5 bases, leaving 20 bases between the germline ends. The CDR3, as DNA: TGTGCCAGCAGCTCTCTGGGGGGAAGAGTAGCGGAGACCCAGTACTTC. Translated: CASSSLGGRVAETQYF.

V gene TRBV9 combines with J gene TRBJ1-1; possible D gene TRBD1, 5 bases. Germline V gene sequence: CDR1 SGDLS, CDR2 YYNGEE. The CDR3 has 14 residues. Trimming left V 4 bases short and J 5 bases short, with 15 bases between. The CDR3 spells CASSLGGGKTEAFF. DNA of the CDR3: TGTGCCAGCAGCCTAGGCGGGGGGAAGACTGAAGCTTTCTTT.

As to this clone: At one of its ends the junction is not consistent with the germline gene, which may arise from a read error. V is TRBV28 and J is TRBJ2-1, with a tentative D call TRBD1 (6 bases). The CDR3 runs 15 residues. Germline V gives CDR1 MDHEN, CDR2 SYDVKM. This CDR3 reads CATSRGSGEYNEQFF. The CDR3 DNA is TGTGCCACCAGTAGGGGGAGCGGTGAATACAATGAGCAGTTCTTC.

J is TRBJ1-1 and V is TRBV5-6; 8 bases line up with TRBD1. CDR3 length: 14 residues. V trimming: 4 bases; J trimming: 4 bases; junction bases outside the gene matches: 6. CDR1 is SGHDT, CDR2 YYEEEE, per germline. CDR3 protein: CASSVDRGGTEAFF. The CDR3 DNA is TGTGCCAGCAGCGTAGACAGGGGTGGCACTGAAGCTTTCTTT.

The V call is TRBV19, the J call TRBJ1-5; possible D gene TRBD1, 6 bases. This CDR3 has 16 residues. Germline loops: CDR1 LNHDA, CDR2 SQIVND (reference sequence). V was trimmed by 5 bases and J by 5 bases, leaving 19 bases between them. The chain's CDR3 is CASSDKDSLRYQPQHF. CDR3 bases: TGTGCCAGTAGTGACAAGGACAGTCTCCGATATCAGCCCCAGCATTTT.

The genes are TRBV7-6 and TRBJ1-5; D is unresolved. The germline V gene has CDR1 SGHVS and CDR2 FNYEAQ. V lost 0 bases and J lost 3, with 12 bases in between. CDR3 size: 16 residues. The CDR3 coding sequence is TGTGCCAGCAGCTTAGCCCGGGGTTCGGTCAATCAGCCCCAGCATTTT. Its protein product is CASSLARGSVNQPQHF. The full variable domain, its missing parts supplied by reference TRBV7-6 and TRBJ1-5, is GAGVSQSPRYKVTKRGQDVALRCDPISGHVSLYWYRQALGQGPEFLTYFNYEAQQDKSGLPNDRFSAERPEGSISTLTIQRTEQRDSAMYRCASSLARGSVNQPQHFGDGTRLSIL.

The chain is built from TRBV5-4 and TRBJ2-5; no clear D. The CDR3 is 11 amino acids. V shed 3 bases and J shed 2 bases, with 2 bases lying between them. Germline assignment: CDR1 SGHNT and CDR2 YYREEE (reference sequence). The CDR3 spells CASSSQETQYF. CDR3 in DNA: TGTGCCAGCAGCTCTCAAGAGACCCAGTACTTC.

V and J are TRBV6-1 and TRBJ1-1; 9 nucleotides line up with TRBD1. The V and J ends lost 0 bases and 5 bases, in that order; junction bases with no gene match: 4. The V gene's germline CDR1 is MNHNS and CDR2 SASEGT. CDR3 length: 15 amino acids. The CDR3, as DNA: TGTGCCAGCAGTGAAGCCGGGACAGGGTGGACTGAAGCTTTCTTT. The encoded protein is CASSEAGTGWTEAFF.

This clone was counted once. This chain connects TRBV27 to TRBJ2-7; weak D call: TRBD2 (6 bases). Trimming took 6 bases from V and 2 from J, leaving 17 bases between them. The CDR3 has 15 residues. Looked up from germline, CDR1 is MNHEY and CDR2 is SMNVEV (reference sequence). CDR3: CASRTRAGGAYEQYF. The CDR3, as DNA: TGTGCCAGCAGGACGCGAGCGGGTGGAGCCTACGAGCAGTACTTC.

V and J are TRBV2 and TRBJ2-2, with 7 bases identical to TRBD1. Unmatched junction bases numbered 5, after V lost 6 bases and J lost 4 bases. Germline CDR1 is SNHLY and CDR2 is FYNNEI. CDR3 length equals 14 residues. CDR3: CASRGGAGTGELFF. The DNA of the CDR3 is TGTGCCAGCAGAGGGGGCGCGGGCACCGGGGAGCTGTTTTTT.

Notes on this clone: Other DNA sequences in this sample translate to the same CDR3. V usage is TRBV5-1 and J usage is TRBJ1-5, with TRBD1 identical over 9 bases. This CDR3 spans 14 amino acids. Germline CDR1 and CDR2: SGHRS and YFSETQ. With V trimmed by 4 bases and J by 4 bases, 3 bases remained unmatched. The CDR3 nucleotides are TGCGCCAGCAGCCCGGGGACAGGGAATCAGCCCCAGCATTTT. Translation: CASSPGTGNQPQHF.